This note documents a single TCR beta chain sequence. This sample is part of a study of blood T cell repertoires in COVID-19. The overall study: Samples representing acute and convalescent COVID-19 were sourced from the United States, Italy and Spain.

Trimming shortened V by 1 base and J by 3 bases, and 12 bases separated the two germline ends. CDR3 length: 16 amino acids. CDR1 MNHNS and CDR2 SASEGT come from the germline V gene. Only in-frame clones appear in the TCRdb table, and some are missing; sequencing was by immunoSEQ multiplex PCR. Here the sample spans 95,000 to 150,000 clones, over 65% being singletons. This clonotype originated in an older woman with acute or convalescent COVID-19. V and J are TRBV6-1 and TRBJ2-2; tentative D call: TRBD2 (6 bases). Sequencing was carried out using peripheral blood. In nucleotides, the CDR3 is TGTGCCAGCAGTGAAGTTGGACTAAAGGACACCGGGGAGCTGTTTTTT. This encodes CASSEVGLKDTGELFF.